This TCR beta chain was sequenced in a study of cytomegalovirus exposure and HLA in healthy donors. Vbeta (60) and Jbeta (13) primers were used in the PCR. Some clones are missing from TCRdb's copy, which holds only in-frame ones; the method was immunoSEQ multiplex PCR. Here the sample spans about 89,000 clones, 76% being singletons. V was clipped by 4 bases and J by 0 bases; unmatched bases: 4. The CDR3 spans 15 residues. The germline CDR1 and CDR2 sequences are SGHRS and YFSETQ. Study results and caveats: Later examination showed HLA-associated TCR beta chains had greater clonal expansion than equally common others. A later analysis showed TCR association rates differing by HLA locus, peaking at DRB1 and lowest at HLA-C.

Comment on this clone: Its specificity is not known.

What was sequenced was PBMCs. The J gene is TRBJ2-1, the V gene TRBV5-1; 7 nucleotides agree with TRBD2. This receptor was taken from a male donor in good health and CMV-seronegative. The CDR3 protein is CASSVSGASYNEQFF. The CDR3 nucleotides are TGCGCCAGCAGCGTGAGCGGGGCCTCCTACAATGAGCAGTTCTTC.